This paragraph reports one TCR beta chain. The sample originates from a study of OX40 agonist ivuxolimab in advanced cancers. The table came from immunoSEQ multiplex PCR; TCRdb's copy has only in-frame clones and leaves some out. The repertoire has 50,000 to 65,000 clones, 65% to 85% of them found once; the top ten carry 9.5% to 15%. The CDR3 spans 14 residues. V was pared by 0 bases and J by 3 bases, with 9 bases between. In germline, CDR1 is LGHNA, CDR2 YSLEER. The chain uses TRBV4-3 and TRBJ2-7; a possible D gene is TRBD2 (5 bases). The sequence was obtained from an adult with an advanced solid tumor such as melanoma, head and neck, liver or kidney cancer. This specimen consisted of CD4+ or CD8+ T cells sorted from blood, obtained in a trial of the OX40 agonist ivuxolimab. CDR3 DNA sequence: TGCGCCAGCAGCCAAGATACGAGGGACTACGAGCAGTACTTC. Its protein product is CASSQDTRDYEQYF.